The rows below give T cell receptor beta chains drawn from one sample of a study of cytomegalovirus exposure and HLA in healthy donors. The protocol was immunoSEQ multiplex PCR, while the TCRdb copy is restricted to in-frame clones and leaves out a portion. The table lists over 150,000 clones, 65% to 90% of them singletons. Sequenced: PBMCs. The receptors originated from a man between 18 and 29 years old in good health and CMV-seropositive. Both conserved end residues are trimmed from each CDR3.

J,V,CDR3
TRBJ2-2,TRBV9,ASSPGGRDTGELF
TRBJ2-2,TRBV25-1,ASSRSGDYTGELF
TRBJ2-5,TRBV14,ASSQEDRGLETQY
TRBJ1-4,TRBV6-6,ASSYSDRGNEKLF
TRBJ2-1,TRBV10-3,AISFPGQPVDEQF
TRBJ2-7,TRBV25-1,ASRSTGAPYEQY
TRBJ1-2,TRBV9,ASSQGQGYYGYT
TRBJ2-5,TRBV30,AWSSPQAQY
TRBJ1-1,TRBV2,ASSGTGMNTEAF
TRBJ1-3,TRBV5-1,ASSSGQYSGSGNTIY
TRBJ2-6,TRBV18,ASSPLQGTGANVLT
TRBJ1-5,TRBV7-8,ASSPLDRRGQPQH
TRBJ2-1,TRBV30,AWSYTSGSYNEQF
TRBJ2-3,TRBV27,ASSQDRGPDTQY
TRBJ2-7,TRBV4-2,ASSPTGYEQY
TRBJ1-2,TRBV9,ASSGTASGYT
TRBJ1-3,TRBV9,ASSVQGAGNTIY
TRBJ1-5,TRBV10-3,AISETGNQPQH
TRBJ1-1,TRBV5-5,ASSYLTGVNTEAF
TRBJ2-7,TRBV19,ASSMNYGPDEQY
TRBJ2-1,TRBV25-1,ASSKGATYNEQF
TRBJ2-7,TRBV19,ASSAPGQSSYEQY
TRBJ2-7,TRBV7-9,ASSRGTGETYEQY
TRBJ2-2,TRBV29-1,SARNGAGRTGELF
TRBJ2-2,TRBV6-4,ASSDGSITGELF
TRBJ2-3,TRBV10-2,ASSDYGDPTDTQY
TRBJ1-4,TRBV15,ATMPRLGGSGGKLF
TRBJ2-5,TRBV7-9,ASSSGGSRETQY
TRBJ2-3,TRBV4-2,ASSQDRQSDTQY
TRBJ2-7,TRBV7-9,ASSSGGVGEQY
TRBJ2-4,TRBV5-1,ASSDHSGGEDKNIQY
TRBJ2-1,TRBV9,ASSPHGGNDEQF
TRBJ1-2,TRBV6-5,ASSMGTDGGYGYT
TRBJ1-4,TRBV6-5,ATSGYGSNEKLF
TRBJ2-1,TRBV5-6,ASSLVGGEQF
TRBJ1-2,TRBV4-1,ASSLTGAWDYGYT